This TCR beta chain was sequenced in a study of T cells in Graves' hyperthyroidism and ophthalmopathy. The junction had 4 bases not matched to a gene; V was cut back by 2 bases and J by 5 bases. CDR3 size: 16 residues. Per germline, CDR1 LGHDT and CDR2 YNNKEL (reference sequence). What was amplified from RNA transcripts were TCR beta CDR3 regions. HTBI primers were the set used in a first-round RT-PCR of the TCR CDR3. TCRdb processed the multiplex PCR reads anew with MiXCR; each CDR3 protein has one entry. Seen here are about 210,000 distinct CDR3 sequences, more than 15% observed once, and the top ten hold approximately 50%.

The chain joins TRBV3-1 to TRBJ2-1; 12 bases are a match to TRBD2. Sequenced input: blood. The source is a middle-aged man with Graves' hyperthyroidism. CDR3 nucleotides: TGTGCCAGCAGCCAACTAGCGGGAGGGCCCCACAATGAGCAGTTCTTC. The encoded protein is CASSQLAGGPHNEQFF.